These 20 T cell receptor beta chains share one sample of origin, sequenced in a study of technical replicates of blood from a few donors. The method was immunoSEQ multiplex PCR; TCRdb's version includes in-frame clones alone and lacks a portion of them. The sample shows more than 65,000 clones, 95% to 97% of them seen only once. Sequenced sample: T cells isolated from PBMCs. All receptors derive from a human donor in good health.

CDR3 in amino acids: CASSSSSSGNTIYF. Here the CDR3 DNA reads TGCGCCAGCAGTAGTAGCAGTTCTGGAAACACCATATATTTT. This chain joins TRBV10-1 and TRBJ1-3; D is undetermined. The V end lost 5 bases, the J end lost 1 base, and 9 bases lay between the germline ends. The V gene's germline CDR1 is WNHNN and CDR2 SYGVQD (reference sequence). The CDR3 length is 14 residues.

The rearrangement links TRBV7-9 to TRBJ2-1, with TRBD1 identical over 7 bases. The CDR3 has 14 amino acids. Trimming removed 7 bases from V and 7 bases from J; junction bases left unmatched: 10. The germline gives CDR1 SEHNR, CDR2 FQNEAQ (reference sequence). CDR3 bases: TGTGCCAGCATTCAAGGGGGCGCCCCAAATGAGCAGTTCTTC. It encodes CASIQGGAPNEQFF.

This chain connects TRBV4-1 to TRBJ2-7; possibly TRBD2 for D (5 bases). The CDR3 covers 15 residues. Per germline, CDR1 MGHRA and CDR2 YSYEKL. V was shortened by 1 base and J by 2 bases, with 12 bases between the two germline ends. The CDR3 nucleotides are TGCGCCAGCAGCCAAGGCGAGCACGGGGCCTACGAGCAGTACTTC. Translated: CASSQGEHGAYEQYF.

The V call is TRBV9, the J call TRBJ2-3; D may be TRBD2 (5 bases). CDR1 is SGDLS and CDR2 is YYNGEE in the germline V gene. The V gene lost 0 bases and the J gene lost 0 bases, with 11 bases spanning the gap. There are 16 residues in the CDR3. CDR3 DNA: TGTGCCAGCAGCGTAGTACCGGGGTTAAGCACAGATACGCAGTATTTT. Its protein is CASSVVPGLSTDTQYF.

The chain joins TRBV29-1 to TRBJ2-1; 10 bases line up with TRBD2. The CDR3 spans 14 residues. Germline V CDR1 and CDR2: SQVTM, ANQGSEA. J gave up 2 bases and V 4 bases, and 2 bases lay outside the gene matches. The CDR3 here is CSVVGLATYNEQFF. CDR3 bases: TGCAGCGTTGTGGGACTAGCGACCTACAATGAGCAGTTCTTC.

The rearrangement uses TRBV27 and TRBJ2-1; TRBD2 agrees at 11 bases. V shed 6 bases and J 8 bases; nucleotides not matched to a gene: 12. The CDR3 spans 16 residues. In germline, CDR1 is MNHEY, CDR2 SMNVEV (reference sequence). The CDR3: CASRLLAGGPLDEQFF. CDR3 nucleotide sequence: TGTGCCAGCAGGCTTTTAGCGGGAGGGCCATTGGATGAGCAGTTCTTC.

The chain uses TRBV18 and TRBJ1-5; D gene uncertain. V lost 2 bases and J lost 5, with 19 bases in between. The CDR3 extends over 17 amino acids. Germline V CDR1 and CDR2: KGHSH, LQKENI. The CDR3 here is CASSPEGRSGLYQPQHF. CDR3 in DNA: TGTGCCAGCTCACCAGAGGGAAGGTCCGGGCTCTATCAGCCCCAGCATTTT. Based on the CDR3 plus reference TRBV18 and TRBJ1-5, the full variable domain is NAGVMQNPRHLVRRRGQEARLRCSPMKGHSHVYWYRQLPEEGLKFMVYLQKENIIDESGMPKERFSAEFPKEGPSILRIQQVVRGDSAAYFCASSPEGRSGLYQPQHFGDGTRLSIL.

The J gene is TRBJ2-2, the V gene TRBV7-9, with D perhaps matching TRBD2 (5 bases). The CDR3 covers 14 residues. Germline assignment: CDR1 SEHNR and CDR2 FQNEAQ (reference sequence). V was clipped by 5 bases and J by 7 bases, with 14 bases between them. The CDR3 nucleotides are TGTGCCAGCAGCCTCACTACTAGGAACGGGGAGCTGTTTTTT. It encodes CASSLTTRNGELFF.

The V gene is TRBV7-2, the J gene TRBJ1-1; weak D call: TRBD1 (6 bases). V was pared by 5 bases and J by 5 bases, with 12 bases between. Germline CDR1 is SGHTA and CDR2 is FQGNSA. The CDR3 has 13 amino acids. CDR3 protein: CASSNTGNTEAFF. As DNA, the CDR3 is TGTGCCAGCAGCAATACAGGGAATACTGAAGCTTTCTTT.

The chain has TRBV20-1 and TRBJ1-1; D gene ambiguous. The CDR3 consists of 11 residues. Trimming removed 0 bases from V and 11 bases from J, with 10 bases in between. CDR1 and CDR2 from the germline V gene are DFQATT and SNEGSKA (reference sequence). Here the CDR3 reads CSARDEGRAFF. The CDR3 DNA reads TGCAGTGCTAGAGATGAAGGGAGGGCTTTCTTT.

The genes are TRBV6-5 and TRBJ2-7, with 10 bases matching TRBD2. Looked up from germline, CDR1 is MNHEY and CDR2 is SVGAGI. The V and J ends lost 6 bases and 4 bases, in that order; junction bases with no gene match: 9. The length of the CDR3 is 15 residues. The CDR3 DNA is TGTGCCAGCAGAGGGATAGCGGGAGGAGTATACGAGCAGTACTTC. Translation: CASRGIAGGVYEQYF.

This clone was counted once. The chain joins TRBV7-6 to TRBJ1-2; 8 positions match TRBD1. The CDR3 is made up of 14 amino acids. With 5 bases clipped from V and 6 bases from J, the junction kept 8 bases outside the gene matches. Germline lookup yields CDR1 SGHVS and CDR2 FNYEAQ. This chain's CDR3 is CASSLGQGVDGYTF. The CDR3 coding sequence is TGTGCCAGCAGCCTTGGACAGGGTGTGGATGGCTACACCTTC.

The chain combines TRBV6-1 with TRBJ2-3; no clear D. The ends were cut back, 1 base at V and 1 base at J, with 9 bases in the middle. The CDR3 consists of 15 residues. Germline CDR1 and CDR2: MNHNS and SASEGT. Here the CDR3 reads CASSEGVAGTDTQYF. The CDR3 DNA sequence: TGTGCCAGCAGTGAAGGGGTGGCGGGCACAGATACGCAGTATTTT.

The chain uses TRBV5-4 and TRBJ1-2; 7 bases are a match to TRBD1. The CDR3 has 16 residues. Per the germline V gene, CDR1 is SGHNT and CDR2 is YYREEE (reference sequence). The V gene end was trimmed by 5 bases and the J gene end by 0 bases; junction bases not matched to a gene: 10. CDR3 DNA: TGTGCCAGCAGGGGAACAGGGGTAAAAACTAACTATGGCTACACCTTC. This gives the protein CASRGTGVKTNYGYTF.

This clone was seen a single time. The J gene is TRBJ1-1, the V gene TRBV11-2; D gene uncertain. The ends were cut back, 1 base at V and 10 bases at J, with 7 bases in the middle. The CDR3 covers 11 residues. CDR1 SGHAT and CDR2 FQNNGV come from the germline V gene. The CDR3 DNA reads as TGTGCCAGCAGCTTAGGTGAGCGAGCTTTCTTT. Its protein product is CASSLGERAFF.

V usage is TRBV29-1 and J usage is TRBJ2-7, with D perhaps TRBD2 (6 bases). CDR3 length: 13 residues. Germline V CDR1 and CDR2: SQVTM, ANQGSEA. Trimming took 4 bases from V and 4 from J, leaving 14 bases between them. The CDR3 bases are TGCAGCGTTGTTTTGGCTAGCGTATACGAGCAGTACTTC. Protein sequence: CSVVLASVYEQYF.

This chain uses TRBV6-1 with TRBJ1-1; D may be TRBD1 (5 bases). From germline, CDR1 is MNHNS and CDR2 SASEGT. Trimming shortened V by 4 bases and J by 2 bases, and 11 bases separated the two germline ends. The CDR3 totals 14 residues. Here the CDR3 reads CASSGGEGNTEAFF. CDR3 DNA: TGTGCCAGCAGTGGGGGGGAAGGTAACACTGAAGCTTTCTTT.

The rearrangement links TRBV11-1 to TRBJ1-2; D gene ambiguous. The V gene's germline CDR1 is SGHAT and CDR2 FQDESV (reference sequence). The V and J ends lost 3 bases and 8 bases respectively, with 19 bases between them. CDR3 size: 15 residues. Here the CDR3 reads CASSFAPPGGDGYTF. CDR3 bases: TGTGCCAGCAGCTTTGCTCCGCCCGGAGGAGACGGCTACACCTTC.

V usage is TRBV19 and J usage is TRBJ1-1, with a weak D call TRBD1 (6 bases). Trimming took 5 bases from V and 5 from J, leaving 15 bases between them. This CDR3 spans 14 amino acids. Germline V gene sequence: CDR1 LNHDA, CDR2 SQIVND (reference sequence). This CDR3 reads CASSEQGLGTEAFF. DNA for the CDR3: TGTGCCAGTAGTGAACAGGGTCTAGGGACTGAAGCTTTCTTT.

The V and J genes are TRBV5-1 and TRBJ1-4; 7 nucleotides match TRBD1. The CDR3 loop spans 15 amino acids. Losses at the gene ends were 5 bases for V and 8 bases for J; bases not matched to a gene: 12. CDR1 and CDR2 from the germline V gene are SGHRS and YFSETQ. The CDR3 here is CASSKGTGEEEKLFF. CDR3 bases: TGCGCCAGCAGTAAAGGAACAGGGGAGGAGGAAAAACTGTTTTTT.